Reported below is one T cell receptor beta chain. No antigen is known for it. What was sequenced were expressed TCRB transcripts, since all of the isolated RNA had been reverse transcribed. The average output of naive, central memory and regulatory T cell samples was about 3.57 million reads. Sequencing was performed with immunoSEQ multiplex PCR; in TCRdb, only in-frame clones are kept and a portion is missing. The sample includes 300,000 to 350,000 clones, under 8.5% seen only once; the top ten take more than 0.4%. The data stem from a study of beta chain features in type 1 diabetes. Via the markers CD45RO/CCR7/CD25/CD127/CD95/CD27, stem cell-like memory, regulatory, central memory and naive CD4+ cells were sorted. Germline values: CDR1 MNHNS, CDR2 SASEGT. The CDR3 consists of 12 residues. V was shortened by 8 bases and J by 8 bases, with 13 bases between the two germline ends. Study-wide findings and caveats: TCRB CDR3 length was moderately but significantly reduced in all four CD4+ subsets of Type 1 diabetes patients. Fewer insertions but more deletions were seen at VDJ junctions in type 1 diabetes patients.

The V gene is TRBV6-1, the J gene TRBJ2-1, with D possibly TRBD1 on 7 matching bases. The sequence was obtained from a woman between 18 and 29 years old in good health. Sequenced: central memory CD4+ T cells from blood. CDR3 residues: CASRRDSYEQFF. DNA of the CDR3: TGTGCCAGCCGGCGGGACAGCTATGAGCAGTTCTTC.